This TCR beta chain was documented in a study of blood T cell repertoires in COVID-19. Study-wide context: Sites across the United States, Italy and Spain contributed samples from acute and convalescent COVID-19.

As processed by the authors: Amplification of reference gene primers provided the estimated nucleated cell counts. Libraries were prepared by immunoSEQ multiplex PCR; TCRdb keeps only in-frame clonotypes and omits some of them. V and J calls and clone size are copied from that table; D and trimming were computed from the DNA. The sample has a few hundred thousand clones, approximately 88% seen once. Details on this clone: Other DNA sequences within the sample encode an identical CDR3.

V gave up 4 bases and J gave up 2 bases; unmatched junction bases: 1. Germline CDR1 is SGHNT and CDR2 is YENEEA. This CDR3 comprises 14 residues. The chain links TRBV11-3 to TRBJ2-1; 8 bases match TRBD2. The sample was peripheral blood. The source is a woman between 40 and 50 years old who had recovered from COVID-19. DNA of the CDR3: TGTGCCAGCAGCTCGGGACTAGCCTACAATGAGCAGTTCTTC. It is translated as CASSSGLAYNEQFF.